The 25 T cell receptor beta chains reported below all come from one sample, sequenced in a study of T cells in women clearing cervical HPV infection. The method was immunoSEQ multiplex PCR; TCRdb's version includes in-frame clones alone and lacks a portion of them. This sample contains about 22,000 clones. The material sequenced was blood buffy coat. The receptors stem from a woman aged 18 to 75 with a cervical HPV16 infection that either progressed to CIN3+ or cleared (not recorded which).

Regarding this clone: The read finishes 3 residues shy of the CDR3 end, and the germline J gene is used to complete it. The V and J genes are TRBV29-1 and TRBJ1-1, with TRBD1 matching over 10 bases. There are 12 residues in the CDR3. The germline CDR1 and CDR2 sequences are SQVTM and ANQGSEA. The CDR3 bases that were read are TGCAGCGCAACCGGGACAGGGGCCAAA. Protein sequence: CSATGTGAK. From start to end, the CDR3 is CSATGTGAKAFF.

Remarks on this clone: The read halts 3 residues ahead of the CDR3 end, with the missing end drawn from the germline J gene. The chain links TRBV10-3 to TRBJ1-3; TRBD1 matches 7 bases. The germline CDR1 and CDR2 sequences are ENHRY and SYGVKD. V dropped 9 bases and J dropped 1; count of bases not matched to a gene: 3. CDR3 length: 13 residues. The CDR3 bases that were read are TGTGCCATGACGACAGGGTCTGGAAACACC. Protein: CAMTTGSGNT. The CDR3 in full is CAMTTGSGNTIYF.

As concerns this clone: The read ends 3 residues before the CDR3 terminus; that terminus is restored from the germline J gene. V and J are TRBV7-3 and TRBJ1-1; a possible D gene is TRBD1 (6 bases). This CDR3 spans 13 amino acids. The germline V gene encodes CDR1 SGHTA and CDR2 FQGTGA. Trimming pared 2 bases from V and 6 bases from J, leaving 10 bases between. This CDR3 reads CASSLEQGAEAFF. Partial CDR3 DNA: TGTGCCAGCAGCTTAGAACAGGGTGCTGAA.

Points on this clone: The CDR3 end falls 3 residues outside the read, so it is completed with the germline J gene. This rearrangement joins TRBV6-4 to TRBJ1-1; D call uncertain. CDR1 and CDR2 from the germline V gene are MRHNA and SNTAGT. The V and J ends lost 7 bases and 4 bases respectively, with 16 bases between them. CDR3 length: 14 amino acids. The DNA read from the CDR3 is TGTGCCAGCACCCGATCCCGGGGTGCCACTGAA. Its translation is CASTRSRGATE. The CDR3 reads in full as CASTRSRGATEAFF.

Points on this clone: The junction differs from germline at one of its ends, possibly a read error. The CDR3 end is not reached by the read, which stops 3 residues before it; the germline J gene fills it in. J is TRBJ2-5 and V is TRBV6-1; 12 bases map to TRBD2. The CDR3 is made up of 15 amino acids. Looked up from germline, CDR1 is MNHNS and CDR2 is SASEGT. CDR3 sequence reads: CASREGLAGRETQYF. The sequenced CDR3 bases are TGTGCCAGCAGGGAAGGACTAGCGGGGAGAGAGACC.

On this clone itself: One end of the junction fails to match germline, which may point to a read error. The read ends 3 residues shy of where the CDR3 ends; the end is completed using the germline J gene. The chain joins TRBV4-2 to TRBJ1-6; TRBD1 is a possible D gene (6 bases). CDR1 is LGHNA, CDR2 YNFKEQ, per germline. The CDR3 is 16 residues long. The CDR3 bases that were read are TGCGCCAGCAGCCAATTGGATACAGGGACAAATTCACCC. This sequence encodes CASSQLDTGTNSP. The entire CDR3 sequence reads CASSQLDTGTNSPLHF.

For this clone: One end of the junction is discordant with germline, which a read error may explain. The CDR3 is cut off 3 residues early in the read; its end comes from the germline J gene. Other DNA sequences of this sample code for an identical CDR3. The chain has TRBV20-1 and TRBJ2-3; 12 positions match TRBD2. Germline V gene data show CDR1 as DFQATT and CDR2 as SNEGSKA (reference sequence). The CDR3 runs to 18 residues. Incomplete CDR3 DNA: TGCAGTGCTAGGGGAGCTAGCGGGAGGGGGTACAGGACAGACACG. Its protein product is CSARGASGRGYRTDT. The whole CDR3 is CSARGASGRGYRTDTQYF.

As to this clone: The read is 3 residues too short to cover the CDR3 end, so that end is filled in from the germline J gene. The chain combines TRBV7-9 with TRBJ1-2, with 8 bases identical to TRBD1. CDR1 SEHNR and CDR2 FQNEAQ come from the germline V gene (reference sequence). This CDR3 is built from 14 residues. CDR3 DNA, as far as it was read: TGTGCCAGCAGCTTAGACAGGGGGGCCGACGAC. Its protein product is CASSLDRGADD. The entire CDR3 reads CASSLDRGADDYTF.

Concerning this clone itself: The read halts 3 residues ahead of the CDR3 end, with the missing end drawn from the germline J gene. This chain uses TRBV5-4 with TRBJ2-1; no clear D gene. Germline V gives CDR1 SGHNT, CDR2 YYREEE (reference sequence). V lost 0 bases, J lost 6 bases, and 10 bases lay in between. CDR3 length equals 14 residues. The CDR3 is CASSLVHLGNEQFF. The DNA read from the CDR3 is TGTGCCAGCAGCTTGGTCCACCTCGGCAATGAG.

CDR3 DNA (partial): TGTGCCACCAGCAGGGCCCTGCAGGCCTACGAG. Translating it yields CATSRALQAYE. The whole CDR3 reads CATSRALQAYEQYF. The chain recombines TRBV15 with TRBJ2-7; D not resolved. Sequencing ends 3 residues short of the CDR3 end; the germline J gene provides the rest. The germline V gene encodes CDR1 LNHNV and CDR2 YYDKDF (reference sequence). V was cut by 3 bases and J by 2 bases, with 11 bases left in between. The CDR3 totals 14 residues. Variable domain in full (rest from reference TRBV15 and TRBJ2-7): DAMVIQNPRYQVTQFGKPVTLSCSQTLNHNVMYWYQQKSSQAPKLLFHYYDKDFNNEADTPDNFQSRRPNTSFCFLDIRSPGLGDTAMYLCATSRALQAYEQYFGPGTRLTVT.

A remark on this clone: The CDR3 end falls 3 residues outside the read, so it is completed with the germline J gene. The rearrangement joins TRBV19 to TRBJ2-2; D possibly uses TRBD1 or TRBD2 (5 bases each). Germline V gene data show CDR1 as LNHDA and CDR2 as SQIVND (reference sequence). The CDR3 has 16 amino acids. The germline V and J ends were trimmed by 6 bases and 6 bases, with 20 bases remaining between them. The CDR3 here is CASSSRRGVKAGELFF. The DNA read from the CDR3 is TGTGCCAGTAGCAGCCGACGAGGGGTAAAGGCCGGGGAG.

On this clone: The read halts 3 residues ahead of the CDR3 end, with the missing end drawn from the germline J gene. The gene calls are TRBV2 and TRBJ1-1; TRBD1 might be the D (5 bases). Germline CDR1 is SNHLY and CDR2 is FYNNEI. V was cut by 2 bases and J by 4 bases, with 20 bases left in between. The length of the CDR3 is 17 residues. This chain's CDR3 is CASSEWGSLSSSTEAFF. Incomplete CDR3 DNA: TGTGCCAGCAGTGAATGGGGCAGCCTCAGCTCCAGCACTGAA. Supplemented by reference TRBV2 and TRBJ1-1, the full variable domain reads EPEVTQTPSHQVTQMGQEVILRCVPISNHLYFYWYRQILGQKVEFLVSFYNNEISEKSEIFDDQFSVERPDGSNFTLKIRSTKLEDSAMYFCASSEWGSLSSSTEAFFGQGTRLTVV.

The sequenced part of the CDR3 DNA is TGTGCCAGCAGCCCTGCGACAGAAGTTTATGGC. It codes for CASSPATEVYG. The complete CDR3 reads CASSPATEVYGYTF. The chain is built from TRBV7-8 and TRBJ1-2, with D tentatively TRBD1 (5 bases). From the germline J gene comes the end of the CDR3, since the read stops 3 residues before it. This CDR3 is 14 amino acids long. The V end lost 5 bases, the J end lost 5 bases, and 15 bases lay between the germline ends. The germline V gene encodes CDR1 SGHVS and CDR2 FQNEAQ.

About this clone itself: The observed sequence ends 3 residues before the CDR3 terminus, with the missing tail filled in from the germline J gene. This chain links TRBV7-9 with TRBJ1-1; the D is unclear. The CDR3 extends over 12 amino acids. Germline-derived CDR1 and CDR2 are SEHNR and FQNEAQ (reference sequence). The CDR3 sequence: CASSPATSRAFF. The CDR3 bases that were read are TGTGCCAGCAGCCCAGCGACGTCGCGA. The whole variable domain, filled in from reference TRBV7-9 and TRBJ1-1, reads DTGVSQNPRHKITKRGQNVTFRCDPISEHNRLYWYRQTLGQGPEFLTYFQNEAQLEKSRLLSDRFSAERPKGSFSTLEIQRTEQGDSAMYLCASSPATSRAFFGQGTRLTVV.

As for this clone: The DNA ends 3 residues before the CDR3 does, and the rest of the CDR3 is filled in from the germline J gene. The rearrangement joins TRBV19 to TRBJ1-1; D might be TRBD1 (5 bases). In germline, CDR1 is LNHDA, CDR2 SQIVND (reference sequence). With 7 bases removed from V and 7 bases from J, the gap between germline ends came to 25 bases. This CDR3 is built from 16 residues. The CDR3 protein is CASNFGQGASSIEAFF. Partial CDR3 DNA: TGTGCCAGTAATTTCGGGCAGGGAGCGTCTTCCATTGAA.

CDR3: CAWSFGMAGELFF. The DNA read from the CDR3 is TGTGCCTGGTCTTTCGGTATGGCCGGGGAG. This sequence joins TRBV30 and TRBJ2-2; unclear D gene. The CDR3 extends 3 residues past the end of the read, so its final part is completed from the germline J gene. The germline V gene encodes CDR1 GTSNPN and CDR2 SVGIG (reference sequence). This CDR3 contains 13 residues. The V end lost 5 bases, the J end lost 6 bases, and 13 bases lay between the germline ends.

On this clone: The read stops 3 residues short of the end of the CDR3; the missing end is completed from the germline J gene. The V gene is TRBV5-8, the J gene TRBJ2-4, with 9 bases that match TRBD1. This CDR3 is 15 amino acids long. Germline assignment: CDR1 SGHTS and CDR2 YDEGEE. Trimming cost V 6 bases and J 7 bases; bases outside gene matches: 11. CDR3 DNA (partial): TGTGCCAGCAAACGGCATACAGGGGGCACGAACATT. As protein: CASKRHTGGTNI. The CDR3 as a whole reads CASKRHTGGTNIQYF.

On this clone itself: The read finishes 3 residues shy of the CDR3 end, and the germline J gene is used to complete it. The chain carries TRBV7-2 and TRBJ1-2; 9 bases agree with TRBD1. Germline V gene sequence: CDR1 SGHTA, CDR2 FQGNSA. V lost 0 bases and J lost 5; bases outside the gene matches: 4. The CDR3 sequence is 15 residues long. The DNA read from the CDR3 is TGTGCCAGCAGCTTAGCGGGACAGGGAACATATGGC. Its translation is CASSLAGQGTYG. The whole CDR3 sequence reads CASSLAGQGTYGYTF.

To note about this clone: The read ends 3 residues early relative to the CDR3; the germline J gene fills the gap. V usage is TRBV9 and J usage is TRBJ1-4, with D perhaps TRBD1 (6 bases). Trimming cost V 4 bases and J 10 bases, with 17 bases left between them. CDR1 is SGDLS and CDR2 is YYNGEE in the germline V gene. The CDR3 runs to 14 residues. CDR3 amino acids: CASSSRDTLGKLFF. CDR3 bases read: TGTGCCAGCAGCTCTAGGGACACCCTCGGAAAA.

As to this clone: Sequence at one end of the junction differs from germline and may be a read error. The read halts 3 residues ahead of the CDR3 end, with the missing end drawn from the germline J gene. The genes are TRBV4-2 and TRBJ2-3; 9 bases map to TRBD2. CDR3 size: 16 residues. CDR1 and CDR2 from the germline V gene are LGHNA and YNFKEQ. This CDR3 is CASSQDPSGGTDTQYF. The sequenced CDR3 bases are TGCGCCAGCAGCCAAGATCCTAGCGGGGGCACAGATACG.

Concerning this clone: The missing CDR3 end, 3 residues past where the read stops, is filled in from the germline J gene. V usage is TRBV7-2 and J usage is TRBJ1-1; D is undetermined. From germline, CDR1 is SGHTA and CDR2 FQGNSA. The CDR3 length is 14 residues. The V end was cut by 5 bases, the J end by 1 base, with 11 bases between. This CDR3 reads CASSPSGTNTEAFF. The CDR3 bases that were read are TGTGCCAGCAGCCCTAGCGGCACGAACACTGAA.

Of note for this clone: Read coverage stops 3 residues before the CDR3 terminus; the germline J gene supplies the remainder. J is TRBJ2-1 and V is TRBV13; 10 positions agree with TRBD1. Germline trimming cut 8 bases from V and 9 bases from J; bases unmatched to any gene: 16. Germline values: CDR1 PRHDT, CDR2 FYEKMQ (reference sequence). The length of the CDR3 is 16 residues. CDR3 DNA, as far as it was read: TGTGCCAGCTCACCCGGGACAGGGGTTTTAGTCGGTGAG. It translates to CASSPGTGVLVGE. The entire CDR3 sequence reads CASSPGTGVLVGEQFF.

A word on this clone: The read stops 3 residues short of the end of the CDR3; the missing end is completed from the germline J gene. J is TRBJ1-1 and V is TRBV2; D might be TRBD1 (5 bases). The CDR3 runs 14 residues. Germline loops: CDR1 SNHLY, CDR2 FYNNEI. V was clipped by 9 bases and J by 2 bases, with 16 bases between them. The CDR3: CASLLDDRNTEAFF. The sequenced CDR3 bases are TGTGCCAGTCTGCTAGACGACAGAAACACTGAA.

Notes on this clone: The observed sequence ends 3 residues before the CDR3 terminus, with the missing tail filled in from the germline J gene. The chain is built from TRBV5-1 and TRBJ2-1; TRBD2 might be the D (5 bases). CDR1 is SGHRS and CDR2 is YFSETQ in the germline V gene. The CDR3 has 13 amino acids. The V end was cut by 0 bases, the J end by 7 bases, with 8 bases between. Incomplete CDR3 DNA: TGCGCCAGCAGCTTGGTCGGGGTTAATGAG. Translation: CASSLVGVNE. The full-length CDR3 reads as CASSLVGVNEQFF. Looking up the rest from reference TRBV5-1 and TRBJ2-1 gives the full variable domain: KAGVTQTPRYLIKTRGQQVTLSCSPISGHRSVSWYQQTPGQGLQFLFEYFSETQRNKGNFPGRFSGRQFSNSRSEMNVSTLELGDSALYLCASSLVGVNEQFFGPGTRLTVL.

As concerns this clone: The read falls 3 residues short of the CDR3 end, and the missing part is taken from the germline J gene. This sequence joins TRBV29-1 and TRBJ2-1, with 9 bases aligning to TRBD1. CDR3 size: 13 residues. Germline V lookup: CDR1 SQVTM, CDR2 ANQGSEA. The J segment lost 7 bases and the V segment lost 2 bases, leaving 3 bases of the junction unmatched. The covered CDR3 bases are TGCAGCGTTGAACGGGGACAGGGTAATGAG. Amino acid sequence: CSVERGQGNE. The complete CDR3 protein is CSVERGQGNEQFF.